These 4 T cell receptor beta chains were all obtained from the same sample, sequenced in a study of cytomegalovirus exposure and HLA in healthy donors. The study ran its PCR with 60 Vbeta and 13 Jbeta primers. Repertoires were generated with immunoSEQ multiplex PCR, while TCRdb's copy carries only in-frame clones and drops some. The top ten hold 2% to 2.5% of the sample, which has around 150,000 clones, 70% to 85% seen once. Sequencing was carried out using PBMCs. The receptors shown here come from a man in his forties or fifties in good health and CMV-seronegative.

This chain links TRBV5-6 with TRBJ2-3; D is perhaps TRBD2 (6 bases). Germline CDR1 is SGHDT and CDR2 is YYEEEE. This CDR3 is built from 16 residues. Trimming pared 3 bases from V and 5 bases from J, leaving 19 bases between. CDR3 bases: TGTGCCAGCAGCTCATTGGGTACGGGAGCAGAAGATACGCAGTATTTT. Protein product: CASSSLGTGAEDTQYF.

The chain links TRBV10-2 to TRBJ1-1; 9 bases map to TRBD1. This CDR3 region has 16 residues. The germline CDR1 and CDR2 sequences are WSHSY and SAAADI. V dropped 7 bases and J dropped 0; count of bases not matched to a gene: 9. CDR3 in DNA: TGCGCCAGCACCGGACAGGGGAGACCTTTGAACACTGAAGCTTTCTTT. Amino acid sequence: CASTGQGRPLNTEAFF.

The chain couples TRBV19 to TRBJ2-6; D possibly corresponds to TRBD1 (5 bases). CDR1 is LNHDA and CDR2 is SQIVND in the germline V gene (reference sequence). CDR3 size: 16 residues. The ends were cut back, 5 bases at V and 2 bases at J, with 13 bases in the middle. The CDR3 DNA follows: TGTGCCAGTAGTTCCGATAGGGGCGCTGGGGCCAACGTCCTGACTTTC. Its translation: CASSSDRGAGANVLTF.

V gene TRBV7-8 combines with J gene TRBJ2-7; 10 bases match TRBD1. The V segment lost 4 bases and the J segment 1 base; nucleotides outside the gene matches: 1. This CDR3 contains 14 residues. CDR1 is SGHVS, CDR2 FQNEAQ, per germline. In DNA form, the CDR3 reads TGTGCCAGCAGCTGGACAGGGGGATCCTACGAGCAGTACTTC. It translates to CASSWTGGSYEQYF.